The sample holds many counts of the clone carrying this T cell receptor beta chain. Amplification of TCR beta CDR3 regions was performed using RNA transcripts as template. The HTBI set primed first-round TCR CDR3 RT-PCR. One entry per CDR3 protein results from TCRdb running MiXCR on the multiplex PCR reads. This sample carries under 300,000 distinct CDR3 sequences, roughly 14% of them seen once, and the ten largest clones take roughly 8.5%. The sample comes from a study of T cells in Graves' hyperthyroidism and ophthalmopathy. Germline CDR1 reads SGHRS; CDR2 reads YFSETQ. V lost 1 base and J 1 base, leaving 7 bases between the germline ends. CDR3 length: 14 amino acids.

Sequenced sample: blood. The genes are TRBV5-1 and TRBJ2-3; D may be TRBD1 or TRBD2 (5 bases each). The sequence derives from a woman aged 30 to 39 with Graves' hyperthyroidism that later progressed to Graves' ophthalmopathy. CDR3 in DNA: TGCGCCAGCAGCTTGCAGGGAGGCACAGATACGCAGTATTTT. Its translation: CASSLQGGTDTQYF.